The clone carrying this T cell receptor (beta chain) was recorded at least ten times. Its cognate antigen is unknown. The data were obtained in a study of breast tumors, draining lymph nodes, adjacent tissues. TCRdb fed the multiplex PCR reads into MiXCR, producing one record per CDR3 protein. In the table there are roughly 100,000 distinct CDR3 sequences, 30% of which are singletons. Breast cancer patients provided tissue from their axillary draining lymph nodes. V shed 4 bases and J shed 2 bases, with 14 bases lying between them. Germline V CDR1 and CDR2: DFQATT, SNEGSKA (reference sequence). This CDR3 region has 14 residues. Study-wide results and caveats: Compared with basal-like, luminal-like tumors shared significantly more repertoire with nontumor tissue. Data fit most tumor T cells coming from lymph node, expanding in tumor. That most tumor T cells come from lymph nodes remained unproven.

The chain has TRBV20-1 and TRBJ1-2; tentatively, D is TRBD1 (6 bases). The TCR originated in a female donor with breast cancer. Some clones in this sample may be carry-over from other donors' samples. The sequencing input was axillary lymph node tissue. As DNA, the CDR3 is TGCAGTGCTATCGGACAGATTATAAACTATGGCTACACCTTC. This sequence encodes CSAIGQIINYGYTF.